Listed here are 27 T cell receptor beta chains from one sample, sequenced in a study of T cell responses to AZD1222 COVID-19 vaccine. This table comes from immunoSEQ multiplex PCR, and its TCRdb copy is limited to in-frame clones, with some not included. The sample includes roughly 200,000 clones, 80% to 95% of them seen just once. The material was peripheral blood, obtained 28 days after the second AZD1222 dose. These receptors came from an adult who received the AZD1222 COVID-19 vaccine.

This chain uses TRBV6-1 with TRBJ2-3, with D possibly called TRBD1 or TRBD2 (6 bases each). The length of the CDR3 is 15 residues. The V and J ends lost 3 bases and 0 bases respectively, with 10 bases between them. CDR1 MNHNS and CDR2 SASEGT come from the germline V gene. CDR3 DNA sequence: TGTGCCAGCAGTGAGGGGGCGGGGAGCACAGATACGCAGTATTTT. Protein: CASSEGAGSTDTQYF.

The gene calls are TRBV14 and TRBJ2-5; TRBD2 aligns across 9 bases. The CDR3 length is 18 residues. Germline V gene sequence: CDR1 SGHDN, CDR2 FVKESK. V gave up 4 bases and J gave up 2 bases; unmatched junction bases: 14. The DNA for the CDR3 is TGTGCCAGCAGCCGCCGTTGGGGTAGCGGGAGTTGGCAAGAGACCCAGTACTTC. Protein: CASSRRWGSGSWQETQYF.

This chain uses TRBV5-1 with TRBJ1-1, with 11 bases identical to TRBD1. V lost 2 bases to trimming and J lost 5 bases; unmatched junction nucleotides: 5. The germline gives CDR1 SGHRS, CDR2 YFSETQ. The CDR3 length is 15 residues. CDR3 loop: CASSFGTGGWTEAFF. CDR3 sequence (DNA): TGCGCCAGCAGCTTTGGGACAGGGGGTTGGACTGAAGCTTTCTTT.

V and J are TRBV4-3 and TRBJ2-3; D call uncertain. Germline lookup yields CDR1 LGHNA and CDR2 YSLEER. This CDR3 is built from 15 residues. Trimming took off 0 bases at V and 1 base at J, with 8 bases between the two ends. CDR3 coding DNA: TGCGCCAGCAGCCAAGATTTTCAGGGCACAGATACGCAGTATTTT. Encoded protein: CASSQDFQGTDTQYF.

The CDR3: CASSLALGGSYTDTQYF. CDR3 DNA sequence: TGCGCCAGCAGCTTGGCATTGGGTGGCTCATACACAGATACGCAGTATTTT. The chain joins TRBV5-1 to TRBJ2-3; D not certain. Germline CDR1 and CDR2: SGHRS and YFSETQ. The length of the CDR3 is 17 residues. The ends were cut back, 0 bases at V and 2 bases at J, with 16 bases in the middle.

The rearrangement links TRBV19 to TRBJ2-1; 7 bases map to TRBD2. Germline assignment: CDR1 LNHDA and CDR2 SQIVND (reference sequence). V lost 1 base and J lost 0; bases outside the gene matches: 3. The CDR3 runs to 16 residues. As DNA, the CDR3 is TGTGCCAGTAGTATAGGGGGGGGATACTCCTACAATGAGCAGTTCTTC. Protein: CASSIGGGYSYNEQFF.

This rearrangement joins TRBV7-8 to TRBJ2-1; 7 bases are a match to TRBD2. The CDR3 runs 17 residues. With V trimmed by 0 bases and J by 9 bases, 14 bases remained unmatched. Germline CDR1 and CDR2: SGHVS and FQNEAQ. The CDR3 bases are TGTGCCAGCAGCTTAGCGGCGCCGGGACTACTCCCGTTTGAGCAGTTCTTC. This translates into CASSLAAPGLLPFEQFF. The full variable domain, its missing parts supplied by reference TRBV7-8 and TRBJ2-1, is GAGVSQSPRYKVAKRGQDVALRCDPISGHVSLFWYQQALGQGPEFLTYFQNEAQLDKSGLPSDRFFAERPEGSVSTLKIQRTQQEDSAVYLCASSLAAPGLLPFEQFFGPGTRLTVL.

This chain connects TRBV19 to TRBJ1-2; 8 bases match TRBD1. Germline CDR1 LNHDA, CDR2 SQIVND (reference sequence). The V and J ends lost 9 bases and 4 bases, in that order; junction bases with no gene match: 7. The CDR3 is 13 amino acids. The CDR3 coding sequence is TGTGCCAGCCGGGGACAGGCAGTCTATGGCTACACCTTC. It encodes CASRGQAVYGYTF.

This clone is a singleton in its sample. V is TRBV3-1 (or the pseudogene TRBV3-2) and J is TRBJ1-6, with no clear D. Germline V CDR1 and CDR2: LGHDT, YNNKEL (reference sequence). The V and J ends lost 1 base and 0 bases respectively, with 4 bases between them. The CDR3 length is 15 residues. The CDR3 nucleotides read TGTGCCAGCAGCCAAGGTAGCTCCTATAATTCACCCCTCCACTTT. Protein: CASSQGSSYNSPLHF.

V and J are TRBV23-1 and TRBJ2-2; a weak D match, TRBD1 (7 bases). TRBV23-1 is designated an ORF whose function remains uncertain. Trimming took off 8 bases at V and 7 bases at J, with 23 bases between the two ends. This CDR3 comprises 16 residues. The CDR3 region has the DNA TGCGCCAGCCACAGCGTCGACAGGGCGGAGGGCGGGGAGCTGTTTTTT. Translating gives CASHSVDRAEGGELFF.

The gene calls are TRBV6-1 and TRBJ2-3; 11 bases align to TRBD1. Germline CDR1 is MNHNS and CDR2 is SASEGT. This CDR3 region has 17 residues. Trimming removed 2 bases from V and 3 bases from J; junction bases left unmatched: 7. The CDR3 DNA reads TGTGCCAGCAGTGAATGGACAGGGGGCAGTTGGACAGATACGCAGTATTTT. It is translated as CASSEWTGGSWTDTQYF.

The chain recombines TRBV7-9 with TRBJ1-1, with D perhaps TRBD1 (6 bases). The CDR3 spans 14 residues. CDR1 SEHNR and CDR2 FQNEAQ come from the germline V gene (reference sequence). The germline V and J ends were trimmed by 1 base and 0 bases, with 6 bases remaining between them. In DNA, the CDR3 is TGTGCCAGCAGCTTAGGGACAGTGAACACTGAAGCTTTCTTT. Amino acids: CASSLGTVNTEAFF.

This rearrangement joins TRBV4-1 to TRBJ2-5; 9 positions match TRBD1. There are 19 residues in the CDR3. V was clipped by 3 bases and J by 1 base; unmatched bases: 15. Germline values: CDR1 MGHRA, CDR2 YSYEKL. In DNA form, the CDR3 reads TGCGCCAGCAGCCACCTCCCGGGACAGGGAAGTACGGGCCAAGAGACCCAGTACTTC. This encodes CASSHLPGQGSTGQETQYF.

The chain is built from TRBV14 and TRBJ1-1; TRBD1 aligns across 7 bases. Germline V CDR1 and CDR2: SGHDN, FVKESK. The CDR3 is made up of 15 amino acids. The J segment lost 2 bases and the V segment lost 4 bases, leaving 7 bases of the junction unmatched. The CDR3 loop is CASSLLTGTNTEAFF. In DNA form, the CDR3 reads TGTGCCAGCAGCCTGCTGACAGGGACCAACACTGAAGCTTTCTTT.

The chain couples TRBV19 to TRBJ1-6; perhaps TRBD1 as D (6 bases). CDR1 is LNHDA and CDR2 is SQIVND in the germline V gene (reference sequence). Trimming removed 1 base at V and 0 bases at J, with 10 bases between. This CDR3 region has 17 residues. The CDR3 protein is CASSIGGGSSYNSPLHF. In nucleotides, the CDR3 is TGTGCCAGTAGTATAGGAGGGGGGAGCTCCTATAATTCACCCCTCCACTTT.

V usage is TRBV27 and J usage is TRBJ1-2, with D uncertain. Germline V gives CDR1 MNHEY, CDR2 SMNVEV (reference sequence). The CDR3 covers 13 residues. V was trimmed by 2 bases and J by 8 bases, leaving 12 bases between them. The CDR3 bases are TGTGCCAGCAGTTTAATAGGGAGTAGCGGCTACACCTTC. It specifies CASSLIGSSGYTF.

The chain recombines TRBV7-3 with TRBJ1-2; 8 positions match TRBD1. V lost 4 bases to trimming and J lost 6 bases; unmatched junction nucleotides: 10. The CDR3 totals 15 residues. Germline lookup yields CDR1 SGHTA and CDR2 FQGTGA. As DNA, the CDR3 is TGTGCCAGCAGCTCCTCAGGGGGCTTGTCTCATGGCTACACCTTC. As protein: CASSSSGGLSHGYTF.

CDR3 loop: CASSKRQGSPLHF. The CDR3 region has the DNA TGTGCCAGCAGTAAAAGACAGGGATCCCCCCTCCACTTT. The chain links TRBV6-5 to TRBJ1-6; 7 bases are shared with TRBD1. The germline V gene encodes CDR1 MNHEY and CDR2 SVGAGI. CDR3 length: 13 residues. J was trimmed by 13 bases and V by 5 bases; bases with no gene match: 8.

The V call is TRBV6-6, the J call TRBJ2-7; 10 nucleotides match TRBD1. The germline gives CDR1 MNHNY, CDR2 SVGAGI (reference sequence). J gave up 7 bases and V 2 bases, and 8 bases lay outside the gene matches. The CDR3 length is 15 residues. CDR3 DNA: TGTGCCAGCAGTTACGCTCCGGGACAGGGGTTAGAGCAGTACTTC. Its translation is CASSYAPGQGLEQYF.

The chain joins TRBV4-3 to TRBJ2-7, with a possible D match to TRBD2 (6 bases). The length of the CDR3 is 15 residues. The germline V gene encodes CDR1 LGHNA and CDR2 YSLEER. Trimming stripped 6 bases from V and 0 bases from J, with 15 bases between. Here the CDR3 DNA reads TGCGCCAGCAGTCGCTCGGGACTCAACTCCTACGAGCAGTACTTC. The encoded protein is CASSRSGLNSYEQYF.

The count of this clone is one. The J gene is TRBJ1-5, the V gene TRBV18; D ambiguous. Looked up from germline, CDR1 is KGHSH and CDR2 is LQKENI. The CDR3 is 14 residues long. Trimming cost V 5 bases and J 2 bases, with 10 bases left between them. CDR3 coding DNA: TGTGCCAGCTCAGGGGATTGGGGCAATCAGCCCCAGCATTTT. Translation gives CASSGDWGNQPQHF.

The V call is TRBV7-2, the J call TRBJ2-6, with D perhaps TRBD1 or TRBD2 (6 bases each). Germline V CDR1 and CDR2: SGHTA, FQGNSA. CDR3 length: 18 amino acids. Trimming left V 3 bases short and J 1 base short, with 16 bases between. Written as DNA, the CDR3 is TGTGCCAGCAGCTTTCGAGGGGGGCGCGTATCTGGGGCCAACGTCCTGACTTTC. Translated, it gives CASSFRGGRVSGANVLTF. Drawing the rest from reference TRBV7-2 and TRBJ2-6, the complete variable domain is GAGVSQSPSNKVTEKGKDVELRCDPISGHTALYWYRQSLGQGLEFLIYFQGNSAPDKSGLPSDRFSAERTGGSVSTLTIQRTQQEDSAVYLCASSFRGGRVSGANVLTFGAGSRLTVL.

This clone was recorded once. The same CDR3 is also encoded by other DNA sequences in this sample. V and J are TRBV5-1 and TRBJ1-1; TRBD1 matches at 9 bases. V was clipped by 3 bases and J by 0 bases; unmatched bases: 3. Germline lookup yields CDR1 SGHRS and CDR2 YFSETQ. There are 15 residues in the CDR3. This CDR3 is CASSSGTGMNTEAFF. As DNA, the CDR3 is TGCGCCAGCAGCTCTGGGACAGGGATGAACACTGAAGCTTTCTTT.

V and J are TRBV19 and TRBJ2-6, with D unresolved. Between the trimmed V and J ends, which lost 9 bases and 2 bases, there was a span of 8 bases. This CDR3 region has 13 residues. CDR1 LNHDA and CDR2 SQIVND come from the germline V gene (reference sequence). The CDR3 DNA reads as TGTGCCAGCGAGATGCCTGGGGCCAACGTCCTGACTTTC. Its translation: CASEMPGANVLTF.

The V call is TRBV7-6, the J call TRBJ2-5; D might be TRBD2 (6 bases). Trimming cost V 2 bases and J 9 bases, with 16 bases left between them. Germline values: CDR1 SGHVS, CDR2 FNYEAQ. The CDR3 contains 14 residues. The CDR3 DNA reads TGTGCCAGCAGCTTATCGGGGACCTGGGGGGCCCAGTACTTC. Encoded protein: CASSLSGTWGAQYF.

The CDR3 sequence: CASRLRGDNEQFF. Written as DNA, the CDR3 is TGTGCCAGCAGGTTAAGAGGGGACAATGAGCAGTTCTTC. The chain has TRBV7-8 and TRBJ2-1, with D perhaps assigned TRBD1 or TRBD2 (5 bases each). Trimming pared 6 bases from V and 5 bases from J, leaving 11 bases between. The CDR3 covers 13 residues. CDR1 is SGHVS, CDR2 FQNEAQ, per germline.

Worth noting for this clone: Distinct nucleotide sequences in the sample also encode this CDR3. This sequence joins TRBV9 and TRBJ2-7; 13 bases fit TRBD2. J gave up 2 bases and V 0 bases, and 2 bases lay outside the gene matches. This CDR3 contains 16 residues. The germline CDR1 and CDR2 sequences are SGDLS and YYNGEE. The CDR3 sequence: CASSVGGTSGAYEQYF. The CDR3 nucleotides read TGTGCCAGCAGCGTAGGGGGGACTAGCGGGGCCTACGAGCAGTACTTC.